This TCR beta chain was profiled in a study of shared clonotypes between healthy human individuals. This clone was found a few times. Other nucleotide sequences in the sample specify the same CDR3. The protocol was immunoSEQ multiplex PCR, while the TCRdb copy is restricted to in-frame clones and leaves out a portion. The table has 2 million to 2.5 million clones, 80% to 95% seen once. Trimming took off 2 bases at V and 0 bases at J, with 5 bases between the two ends. The CDR3 is 13 residues long. The germline V gene has CDR1 GTSNPN and CDR2 SVGIG (reference sequence). Each sample came from a Caucasian adult donor living in Nashville, Tennessee.

Sequenced sample: naive CD4+ T cells from PBMCs. The subset is: CD45RA+ positively selected. This sequence was found in a man aged 18 to 29 in good health. Some clones in this sample may be carry-over from other donors' samples. The chain couples TRBV30 to TRBJ2-1, with D unclear. The CDR3 DNA is TGTGCCTGGAGTCTGAGCTCCTACAATGAGCAGTTCTTC. It yields the protein CAWSLSSYNEQFF.